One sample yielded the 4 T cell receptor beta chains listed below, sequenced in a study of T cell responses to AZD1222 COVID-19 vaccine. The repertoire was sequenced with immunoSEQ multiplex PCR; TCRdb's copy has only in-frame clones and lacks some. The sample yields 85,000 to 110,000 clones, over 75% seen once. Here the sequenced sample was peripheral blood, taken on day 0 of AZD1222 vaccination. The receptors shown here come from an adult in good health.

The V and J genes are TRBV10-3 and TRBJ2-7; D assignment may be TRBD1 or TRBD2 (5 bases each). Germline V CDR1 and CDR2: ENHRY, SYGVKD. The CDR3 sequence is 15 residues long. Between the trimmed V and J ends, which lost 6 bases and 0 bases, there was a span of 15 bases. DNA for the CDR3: TGTGCCATCAGCCCGGGACCGAGAAGCTCCTACGAGCAGTACTTC. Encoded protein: CAISPGPRSSYEQYF.

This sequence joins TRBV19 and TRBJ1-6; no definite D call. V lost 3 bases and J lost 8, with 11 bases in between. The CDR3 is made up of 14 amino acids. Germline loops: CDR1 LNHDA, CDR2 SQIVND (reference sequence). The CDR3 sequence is CASSILGGDSPLHF. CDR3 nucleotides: TGTGCCAGTAGTATTTTGGGTGGGGATTCACCCCTCCACTTT.

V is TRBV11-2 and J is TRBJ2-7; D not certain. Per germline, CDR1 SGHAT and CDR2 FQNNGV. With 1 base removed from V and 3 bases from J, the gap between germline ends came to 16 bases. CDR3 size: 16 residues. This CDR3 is CASSLGSLTVNYEQYF. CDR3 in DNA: TGTGCCAGCAGCTTAGGGTCACTAACCGTAAACTACGAGCAGTACTTC.

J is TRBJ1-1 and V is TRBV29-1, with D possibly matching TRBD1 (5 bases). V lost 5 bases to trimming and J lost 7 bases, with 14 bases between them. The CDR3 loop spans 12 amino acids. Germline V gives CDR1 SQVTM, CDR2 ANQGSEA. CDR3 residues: CSVRIGQGEAFF. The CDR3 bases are TGCAGCGTTAGAATTGGGCAGGGTGAAGCTTTCTTT.